Following are 6 T cell receptor beta chains from one sample sequenced in a study of identical twins. In TCRdb, the 5' RACE reads were re-called with MiXCR into one record per CDR3 protein. Seen here are under 1 million distinct CDR3 sequences, more than 9% observed once, and the top ten hold about 1.5%. This sample also appeared in a second study, on yellow fever vaccine responses in identical twins.

Specimen: PBMCs. All receptors come from a woman younger than 35 in good health.

The V call is TRBV14, the J call TRBJ1-1; TRBD1 agrees at 10 bases. The V segment lost 3 bases and the J segment 5 bases; nucleotides outside the gene matches: 9. CDR1 SGHDN and CDR2 FVKESK come from the germline V gene. This CDR3 has 16 amino acids. DNA for the CDR3: TGTGCCAGCAGCCAGGTACCTGGACAGGGGGGGACTGAAGCTTTCTTT. This translates into CASSQVPGQGGTEAFF.

There are many counts of this clonotype. The CDR3 nucleotides read TGCGCCAGCAGCTTAGGGACTAGCGGAGCCTTTTACAATGAGCAGTTCTTC. Translation: CASSLGTSGAFYNEQFF. The chain carries TRBV5-1 and TRBJ2-1; 11 nucleotides line up with TRBD2. Germline lookup yields CDR1 SGHRS and CDR2 YFSETQ. J gave up 4 bases and V 2 bases, and 8 bases lay outside the gene matches. The CDR3 length is 17 residues. Based on the CDR3 plus reference TRBV5-1 and TRBJ2-1, the full variable domain is KAGVTQTPRYLIKTRGQQVTLSCSPISGHRSVSWYQQTPGQGLQFLFEYFSETQRNKGNFPGRFSGRQFSNSRSEMNVSTLELGDSALYLCASSLGTSGAFYNEQFFGPGTRLTVL.

This clonotype was counted a few times. The rearrangement uses TRBV29-1 and TRBJ1-2; D is ambiguous. The V and J ends lost 4 bases and 0 bases respectively, with 9 bases between them. Germline lookup yields CDR1 SQVTM and CDR2 ANQGSEA. The CDR3 consists of 13 residues. CDR3 loop: CSVAASANYGYTF. The CDR3 DNA follows: TGCAGCGTTGCGGCATCAGCTAACTATGGCTACACCTTC.

This clonotype was counted between two and nine times. The V and J genes are TRBV20-1 and TRBJ2-2; 11 bases are a match to TRBD2. The CDR3 totals 14 residues. Germline V CDR1 and CDR2: DFQATT, SNEGSKA (reference sequence). Trimming removed 2 bases from V and 8 bases from J; junction bases left unmatched: 4. In nucleotides, the CDR3 is TGCAGTGCTAGAACTAGCGGGAGTTCGGGGGAGCTGTTTTTT. It is translated as CSARTSGSSGELFF.

This clonotype was detected a few times. The chain recombines TRBV4-2 with TRBJ2-7; 10 bases agree with TRBD2. The CDR3 is made up of 15 amino acids. Looked up from germline, CDR1 is LGHNA and CDR2 is YNFKEQ. V was pared by 4 bases and J by 3 bases, with 6 bases of the junction left unmatched. The chain's CDR3 is CASSPSSSGSYEQYF. In DNA form, the CDR3 reads TGTGCCAGCAGCCCGTCATCTAGCGGGAGCTACGAGCAGTACTTC.

J is TRBJ2-7 and V is TRBV3-1; 9 positions match TRBD1. This CDR3 contains 16 residues. Trimming removed 4 bases from V and 3 bases from J; junction bases left unmatched: 10. Germline V gene sequence: CDR1 LGHDT, CDR2 YNNKEL (reference sequence). CDR3 in amino acids: CASSRTPGQGYYEQYF. For the CDR3, the DNA is TGTGCCAGCAGCCGAACACCGGGACAGGGATACTACGAGCAGTACTTC.